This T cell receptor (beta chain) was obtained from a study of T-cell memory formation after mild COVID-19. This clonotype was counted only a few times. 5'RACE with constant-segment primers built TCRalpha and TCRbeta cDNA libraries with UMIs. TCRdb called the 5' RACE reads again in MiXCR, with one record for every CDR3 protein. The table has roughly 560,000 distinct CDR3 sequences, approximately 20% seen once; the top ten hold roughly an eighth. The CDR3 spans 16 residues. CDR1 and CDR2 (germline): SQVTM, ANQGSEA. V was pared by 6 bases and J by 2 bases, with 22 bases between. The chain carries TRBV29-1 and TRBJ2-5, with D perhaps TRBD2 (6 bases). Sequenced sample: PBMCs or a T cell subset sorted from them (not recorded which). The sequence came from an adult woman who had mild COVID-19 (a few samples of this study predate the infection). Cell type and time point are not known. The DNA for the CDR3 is TGCAGCGTCCACCCTCGTGGGGGGTTCGGGCAAGAGACCCAGTACTTC. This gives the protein CSVHPRGGFGQETQYF. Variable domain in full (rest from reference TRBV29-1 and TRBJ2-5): SAVISQKPSRDICQRGTSLTIQCQVDSQVTMMFWYRQQPGQSLTLIATANQGSEATYESGFVIDKFPISRPNLTFSTLTVSNMSPEDSSIYLCSVHPRGGFGQETQYFGPGTRLLVL.